The rows below give T cell receptor beta chains drawn from one sample of a study of cytomegalovirus exposure and HLA in healthy donors. Produced via immunoSEQ multiplex PCR; TCRdb's table is partial and in-frame only. The sample holds fewer than 150,000 clones, over 70% seen once. The sample was PBMCs. The receptors come from a man aged 35-49 years in good health and CMV-seropositive. Both conserved end residues are part of each CDR3. Fields, in order: clone size, V gene, CDR3 length, J gene, D gene, CDR3 protein, CDR3 DNA. A D gene is named only where the DNA matches it firmly. Size is stated for part of the rows, as once, few or many counts, or as a class when the clone is expanded.

.	TRBV20-1	10	TRBJ1-1	.	CIVGVTEAFF	TGCATAGTCGGGGTAACTGAAGCTTTCTTT
.	TRBV4-3	16	TRBJ2-3	TRBD2	CASSHSRTSGTDTQYF	TGCGCCAGCAGCCATTCCCGGACTAGCGGCACAGATACGCAGTATTTT
once	TRBV5-6	13	TRBJ2-1	TRBD2	CASNEKGGSEQFF	TGTGCCAGCAACGAGAAGGGAGGGAGTGAGCAGTTCTTC
.	TRBV28	14	TRBJ2-3	TRBD2	CASTLTSDQDTQYF	TGTGCCAGCACCCTAACTAGCGATCAAGATACGCAGTATTTT
.	TRBV2	14	TRBJ1-4	.	CASSASQTNEKLFF	TGTGCCAGCAGTGCGTCACAGACTAATGAAAAACTGTTTTTT
once	TRBV6-1	15	TRBJ1-2	TRBD1	CASTWTGGPGYGYTF	TGTGCCAGCACCTGGACAGGGGGCCCCGGCTATGGCTACACCTTC
once	TRBV10-1	15	TRBJ2-5	TRBD1	CASSPGDRGRETQYF	TGCGCCAGCAGTCCGGGGGACAGGGGGCGAGAGACCCAGTACTTC
.	TRBV5-6	14	TRBJ1-1	.	CASSLIRGGTEAFF	TGTGCCAGCAGCTTAATCCGGGGAGGGACTGAAGCTTTCTTT
.	TRBV7-9	12	TRBJ2-1	TRBD2	CASRGGREGLFF	TGTGCCAGCCGCGGCGGGCGGGAGGGCCTCTTCTTC
.	TRBV6-5	14	TRBJ2-1	.	CASREGITYNEQFF	TGTGCCAGCAGGGAGGGGATAACCTACAATGAGCAGTTCTTC
.	TRBV6-1	15	TRBJ2-1	TRBD2	CASSEVRAGNNEQFF	TGTGCCAGCAGTGAAGTGCGAGCGGGGAACAATGAGCAGTTCTTC
once	TRBV6-5	12	TRBJ1-2	.	CASRETNYGYTF	TGTGCCAGCAGGGAGACTAACTATGGCTACACCTTC
.	TRBV19	14	TRBJ1-2	.	CASSIGAGREGYTF	TGTGCCAGTAGTATAGGCGCAGGGCGAGAGGGCTACACCTTC
.	TRBV7-2	16	TRBJ2-7	.	CASSRQPGHLAHEQYF	TGTGCCAGCAGCCGCCAGCCGGGACATCTAGCCCACGAGCAGTACTTC
.	TRBV12-5	16	TRBJ2-7	.	CASGLVDRSSSYEQYF	TGTGCTAGTGGTTTGGTAGACAGGTCCAGCTCCTACGAGCAGTACTTC
.	TRBV5-1	16	TRBJ2-3	TRBD2	CASSPGLAGVGDTQYF	TGCGCCAGCAGCCCGGGACTAGCGGGGGTAGGAGATACGCAGTATTTT
.	TRBV2	15	TRBJ2-1	TRBD1	CASSVGSSGGREQFF	TGTGCCAGCAGTGTGGGGTCCTCAGGGGGCAGAGAGCAGTTCTTC
.	TRBV11-2	13	TRBJ2-7	.	CASSLATDYEQYF	TGTGCCAGCAGCTTGGCCACCGATTACGAGCAGTACTTC
.	TRBV11-3	14	TRBJ2-7	TRBD1	CASSLLGGGYEQYF	TGTGCCAGCAGCTTATTAGGGGGCGGCTACGAGCAGTACTTC
.	TRBV5-1	15	TRBJ2-7	TRBD2	CASSLTGTTLGEQYF	TGCGCCAGCAGCCTAACCGGGACTACCCTGGGCGAGCAGTACTTC